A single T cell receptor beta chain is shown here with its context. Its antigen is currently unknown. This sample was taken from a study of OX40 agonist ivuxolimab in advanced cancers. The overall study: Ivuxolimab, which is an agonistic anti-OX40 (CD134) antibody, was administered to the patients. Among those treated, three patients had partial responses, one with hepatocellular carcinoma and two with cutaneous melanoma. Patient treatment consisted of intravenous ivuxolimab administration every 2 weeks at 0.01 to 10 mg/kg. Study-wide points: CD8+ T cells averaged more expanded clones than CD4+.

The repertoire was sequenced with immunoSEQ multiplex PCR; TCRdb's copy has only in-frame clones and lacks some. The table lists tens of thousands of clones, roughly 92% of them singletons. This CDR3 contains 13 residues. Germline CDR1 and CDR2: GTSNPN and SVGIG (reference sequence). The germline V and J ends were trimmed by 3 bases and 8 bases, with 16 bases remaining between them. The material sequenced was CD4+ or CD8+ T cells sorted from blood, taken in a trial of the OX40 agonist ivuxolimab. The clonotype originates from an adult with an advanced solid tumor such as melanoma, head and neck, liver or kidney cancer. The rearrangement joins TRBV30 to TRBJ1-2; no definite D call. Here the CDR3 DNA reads TGTGCCTGGAGCGACGCCCTGCGGCACGGCTACACCTTC. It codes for CAWSDALRHGYTF.